A single sample is the source of the 20 T cell receptor beta chains below, sequenced in a study of Ad26.COV2.S vaccination and SARS-CoV-2 variants. The treatment here: around 19 received Ad26.COV2.S at low or high dose, single or two shots; a few received placebo; per-sample allocation not given. Sampling occurred on day 63 after the first vaccine or placebo injection. The assay was immunoSEQ multiplex PCR, and TCRdb's table has in-frame clones only and misses some. The data contain 430,000 or so clones, 90% of them singletons. The sequencing here drew on peripheral blood, taken in a trial of Ad26.COV2.S vaccine versus placebo. All receptors derive from a person aged 18-65 years who received the Ad26.COV2.S COVID-19 vaccine or a placebo.

The V gene is TRBV6-5, the J gene TRBJ2-3, with D maybe TRBD2 (5 bases). Trimming took off 2 bases at V and 5 bases at J, with 14 bases between the two ends. CDR3 size: 15 residues. The germline V gene encodes CDR1 MNHEY and CDR2 SVGAGI. The CDR3 DNA reads TGTGCCAGCAGTTACGGTGGGAGTGACGGAGATACGCAGTATTTT. This encodes CASSYGGSDGDTQYF.

The chain links TRBV11-3 to TRBJ2-7, with 7 bases matching TRBD1. CDR3 length: 14 residues. J lost 3 bases, V lost 8 bases, and 10 bases had no gene match. The germline CDR1 and CDR2 sequences are SGHNT and YENEEA. The CDR3 here is CASLRDRQFYEQYF. CDR3 sequence (DNA): TGTGCCAGCCTCCGGGACAGACAGTTCTACGAGCAGTACTTC.

This rearrangement joins TRBV24-1 to TRBJ2-2; D tentatively reads TRBD1 or TRBD2 (7 bases each). The CDR3 is 15 residues long. V was cut by 3 bases and J by 7 bases, with 14 bases left in between. Germline CDR1 KGHDR, CDR2 SFDVKD. This CDR3 reads CATSDATGRVGELFF. Written as DNA, the CDR3 is TGTGCCACCAGTGATGCGACAGGGAGGGTCGGGGAGCTGTTTTTT.

The chain carries TRBV5-1 and TRBJ1-1, with TRBD1 as a possible D gene (5 bases). Germline CDR1 is SGHRS and CDR2 is YFSETQ. The length of the CDR3 is 15 residues. Trimming took 0 bases from V and 0 from J, leaving 9 bases between them. This CDR3 is CASSLGAGVNTEAFF. CDR3 DNA: TGCGCCAGCAGCTTGGGGGCGGGGGTGAACACTGAAGCTTTCTTT.

The chain carries TRBV19 and TRBJ1-5; the match to TRBD1 covers 9 bases. The CDR3 runs to 13 residues. Germline values: CDR1 LNHDA, CDR2 SQIVND (reference sequence). The J segment lost 7 bases and the V segment lost 8 bases, leaving 6 bases of the junction unmatched. The CDR3 DNA is TGTGCCAGTGACAGGGGGGGGAGGCAGCCCCAGCATTTT. This translates into CASDRGGRQPQHF.

The genes are TRBV19 and TRBJ1-1; 7 nucleotides line up with TRBD1. The CDR3 is made up of 15 amino acids. Unmatched junction bases numbered 13, after V lost 3 bases and J lost 9 bases. Germline-derived CDR1 and CDR2 are LNHDA and SQIVND (reference sequence). The CDR3 DNA is TGTGCCAGTAGTATTACCCGGACAGGAGGTAATAAAGCTTTCTTT. Its translation is CASSITRTGGNKAFF.

The chain employs TRBV5-1 and TRBJ2-2; 7 bases are a match to TRBD1. This CDR3 region has 16 residues. V dropped 0 bases and J dropped 6; count of bases not matched to a gene: 8. Germline CDR1 reads SGHRS; CDR2 reads YFSETQ. The CDR3 region has the DNA TGCGCCAGCAGCTTGGACTTAAACAGGGGTGCCGGGGAGCTGTTTTTT. This encodes CASSLDLNRGAGELFF. Full variable domain (remainder filled in from reference TRBV5-1 and TRBJ2-2): KAGVTQTPRYLIKTRGQQVTLSCSPISGHRSVSWYQQTPGQGLQFLFEYFSETQRNKGNFPGRFSGRQFSNSRSEMNVSTLELGDSALYLCASSLDLNRGAGELFFGEGSRLTVL.

A single count supports this clone. The V and J genes are TRBV2 and TRBJ2-7; 13 bases map to TRBD2. The trim removed 5 bases at V and 4 bases at J, leaving 5 bases unmatched. This CDR3 contains 15 residues. Germline assignment: CDR1 SNHLY and CDR2 FYNNEI. This chain's CDR3 is CASSLEGLAGYEQYF. Written as DNA, the CDR3 is TGTGCCAGCAGTCTCGAGGGACTAGCGGGGTACGAGCAGTACTTC.

Only a few counts were recorded for this clone. This chain joins TRBV27 and TRBJ1-5, with 9 bases fitting TRBD1. CDR1 and CDR2 (germline): MNHEY, SMNVEV (reference sequence). J was trimmed by 5 bases and V by 4 bases; bases with no gene match: 3. The CDR3 runs 14 residues. The CDR3 DNA reads TGTGCCAGCAGTTCCCGGGACAGGGATCAGCCCCAGCATTTT. Translating gives CASSSRDRDQPQHF.

This clone was seen a few times. The rearrangement links TRBV28 to TRBJ2-3; TRBD2 matches at 13 bases. Per the germline V gene, CDR1 is MDHEN and CDR2 is SYDVKM. V trimming: 5 bases; J trimming: 0 bases; junction bases outside the gene matches: 8. The CDR3 totals 18 residues. Written as DNA, the CDR3 is TGTGCCAGCAGTGGATCGAGGACTAGCGGGGGAAGCACAGATACGCAGTATTTT. Translation: CASSGSRTSGGSTDTQYF.

The rearrangement links TRBV11-2 to TRBJ2-3, with 8 bases that match TRBD2. This CDR3 comprises 16 residues. V shed 1 base, J shed 2 bases, and the junction held 5 bases outside the gene matches. Germline V gives CDR1 SGHAT, CDR2 FQNNGV. CDR3 loop: CASSLVFSGNTDTQYF. CDR3 DNA: TGTGCCAGCAGCTTAGTTTTTAGCGGGAACACAGATACGCAGTATTTT.

The chain combines TRBV14 with TRBJ2-7, with D maybe TRBD2 (6 bases). V lost 2 bases and J 6 bases, leaving 11 bases between the germline ends. The V gene's germline CDR1 is SGHDN and CDR2 FVKESK. The CDR3 length is 13 residues. CDR3 region: CASSQRGLVEQYF. CDR3 bases: TGTGCCAGCAGCCAACGGGGGTTAGTCGAGCAGTACTTC.

This clone appeared a single time. The gene calls are TRBV29-1 and TRBJ2-7; tentatively, D is TRBD2 (5 bases). The V end was cut by 4 bases, the J end by 6 bases, with 13 bases between. This CDR3 contains 12 residues. CDR1 is SQVTM, CDR2 ANQGSEA, per germline. The CDR3 here is CSVGETRGEQYF. The CDR3 nucleotides read TGCAGCGTTGGGGAAACCCGGGGCGAGCAGTACTTC.

This clone has more than one count but fewer than ten. The rearrangement uses TRBV5-8 and TRBJ2-3; D is perhaps TRBD1 (5 bases). The CDR3 is made up of 15 amino acids. The V and J ends lost 3 bases and 3 bases respectively, with 14 bases between them. Germline V gives CDR1 SGHTS, CDR2 YDEGEE. CDR3 sequence: CASSYLAGATDTQYF. The CDR3, as DNA: TGTGCCAGCAGCTACCTCGCTGGGGCTACAGATACGCAGTATTTT.

This clone was seen once. The V gene is TRBV6-2 or TRBV6-3, the J gene TRBJ2-7; TRBD2 is a possible D gene (6 bases). The germline gives CDR1 MNHEY, CDR2 SVGEGT. CDR3 size: 16 residues. V shed 0 bases and J shed 3 bases, with 15 bases lying between them. The CDR3 is CASSYSRAGSIYEQYF. In DNA form, the CDR3 reads TGTGCCAGCAGTTACTCGAGGGCCGGGAGCATCTACGAGCAGTACTTC.

This chain connects TRBV5-1 to TRBJ2-2; unclear D gene. The germline V and J ends were trimmed by 4 bases and 1 base, with 8 bases remaining between them. This CDR3 comprises 14 residues. Looked up from germline, CDR1 is SGHRS and CDR2 is YFSETQ. CDR3 sequence reads: CASSPGGNTGELFF. CDR3 sequence (DNA): TGCGCCAGCAGCCCGGGTGGGAACACCGGGGAGCTGTTTTTT.

This chain joins TRBV18 and TRBJ1-2; D unclear. From germline, CDR1 is KGHSH and CDR2 LQKENI. V was clipped by 2 bases and J by 6 bases, with 10 bases between them. The CDR3 is made up of 13 amino acids. The CDR3 reads CASSPTEENGYTF. CDR3 coding DNA: TGTGCCAGCTCACCAACAGAGGAGAATGGCTACACCTTC.

The genes are TRBV11-2 and TRBJ2-1; no clear D. CDR3 size: 12 residues. Germline V gene data show CDR1 as SGHAT and CDR2 as FQNNGV. Trimming stripped 1 base from V and 10 bases from J, with 8 bases between. This chain's CDR3 is CASSLVSAEQFF. For the CDR3, the DNA is TGTGCCAGCAGCTTAGTATCCGCCGAGCAGTTCTTC.

This clone was recorded once. The rearrangement uses TRBV27 and TRBJ2-7; 8 bases fit TRBD1. Germline V gives CDR1 MNHEY, CDR2 SMNVEV (reference sequence). The CDR3 loop spans 15 amino acids. The ends lost 6 bases at V and 0 bases at J; junction bases unmatched: 7. The chain's CDR3 is CASSPQGATSYEQYF. The CDR3, as DNA: TGTGCCAGCAGCCCGCAGGGGGCAACCTCCTACGAGCAGTACTTC.

The chain is built from TRBV6-2 or TRBV6-3 and TRBJ1-5; TRBD1 agrees at 9 bases. V shed 5 bases and J 2 bases; nucleotides not matched to a gene: 1. Germline V gene lookup returns CDR1 MNHEY and CDR2 SVGEGT. The length of the CDR3 is 14 residues. The CDR3 nucleotides are TGTGCCAGCAGTACAGGGGGCGGCAATCAGCCCCAGCATTTT. Its protein product is CASSTGGGNQPQHF.